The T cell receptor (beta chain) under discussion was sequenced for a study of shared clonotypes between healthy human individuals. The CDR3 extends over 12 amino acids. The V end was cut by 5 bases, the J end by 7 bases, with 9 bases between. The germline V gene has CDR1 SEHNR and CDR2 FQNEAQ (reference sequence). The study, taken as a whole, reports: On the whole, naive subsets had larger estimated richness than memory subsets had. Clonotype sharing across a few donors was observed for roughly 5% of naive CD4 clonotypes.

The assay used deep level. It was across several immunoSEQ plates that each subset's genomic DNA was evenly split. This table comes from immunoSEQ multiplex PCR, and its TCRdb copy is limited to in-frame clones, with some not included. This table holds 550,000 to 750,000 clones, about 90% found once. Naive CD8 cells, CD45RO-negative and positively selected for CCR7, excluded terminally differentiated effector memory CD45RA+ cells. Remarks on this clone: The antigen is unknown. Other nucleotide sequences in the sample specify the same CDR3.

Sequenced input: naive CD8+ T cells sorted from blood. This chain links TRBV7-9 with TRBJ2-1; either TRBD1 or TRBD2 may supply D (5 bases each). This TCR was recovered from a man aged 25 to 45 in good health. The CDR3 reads CASSLEGNEQFF. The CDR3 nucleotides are TGTGCCAGCAGCCTCGAGGGGAATGAGCAGTTCTTC.